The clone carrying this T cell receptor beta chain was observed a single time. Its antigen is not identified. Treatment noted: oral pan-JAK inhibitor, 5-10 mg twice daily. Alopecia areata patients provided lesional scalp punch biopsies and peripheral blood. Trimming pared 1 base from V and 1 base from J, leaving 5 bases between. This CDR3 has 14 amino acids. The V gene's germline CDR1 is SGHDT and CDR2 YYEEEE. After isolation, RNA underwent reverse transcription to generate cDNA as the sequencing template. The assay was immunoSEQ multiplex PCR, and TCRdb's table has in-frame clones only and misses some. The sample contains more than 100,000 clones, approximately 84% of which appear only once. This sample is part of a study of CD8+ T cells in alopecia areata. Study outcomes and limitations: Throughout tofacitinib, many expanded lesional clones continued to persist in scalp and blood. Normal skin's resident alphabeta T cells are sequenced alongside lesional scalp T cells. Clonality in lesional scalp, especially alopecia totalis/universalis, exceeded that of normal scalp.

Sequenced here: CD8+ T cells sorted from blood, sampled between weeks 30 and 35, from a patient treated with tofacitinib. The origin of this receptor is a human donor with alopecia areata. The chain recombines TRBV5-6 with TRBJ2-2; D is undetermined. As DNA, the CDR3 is TGTGCCAGCAGCTTGCACATGAACACCGGGGAGCTGTTTTTT. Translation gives CASSLHMNTGELFF. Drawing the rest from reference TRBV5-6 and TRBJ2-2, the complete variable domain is DAGVTQSPTHLIKTRGQQVTLRCSPKSGHDTVSWYQQALGQGPQFIFQYYEEEERQRGNFPDRFSGHQFPNYSSELNVNALLLGDSALYLCASSLHMNTGELFFGEGSRLTVL.